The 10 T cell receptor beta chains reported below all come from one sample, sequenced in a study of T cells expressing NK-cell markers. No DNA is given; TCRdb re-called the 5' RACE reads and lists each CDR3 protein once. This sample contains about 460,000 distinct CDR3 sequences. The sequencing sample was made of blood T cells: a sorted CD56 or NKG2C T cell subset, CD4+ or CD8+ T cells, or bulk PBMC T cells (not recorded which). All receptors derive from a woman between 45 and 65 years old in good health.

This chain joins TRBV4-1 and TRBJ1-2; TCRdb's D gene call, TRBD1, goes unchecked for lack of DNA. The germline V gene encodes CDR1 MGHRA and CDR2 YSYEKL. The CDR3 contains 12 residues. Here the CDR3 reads CASSVAGDGYTF.

The CDR3 sequence: CASRPALRTSPLHF. This chain joins TRBV5-1 and TRBJ1-6. Germline assignment: CDR1 SGHRS and CDR2 YFSETQ. This CDR3 comprises 14 residues.

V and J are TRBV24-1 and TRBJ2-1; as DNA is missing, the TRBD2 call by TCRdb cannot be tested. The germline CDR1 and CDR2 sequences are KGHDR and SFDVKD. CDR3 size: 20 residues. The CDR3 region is CATSDSFPSGRPGSYNEQFF.

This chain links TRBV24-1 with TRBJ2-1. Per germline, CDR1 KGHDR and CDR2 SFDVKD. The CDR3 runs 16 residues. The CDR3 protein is CATSDLFASSYNEQFF.

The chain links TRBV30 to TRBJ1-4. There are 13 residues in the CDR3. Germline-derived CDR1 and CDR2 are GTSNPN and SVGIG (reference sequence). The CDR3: CAWRKSTNEKLFF.

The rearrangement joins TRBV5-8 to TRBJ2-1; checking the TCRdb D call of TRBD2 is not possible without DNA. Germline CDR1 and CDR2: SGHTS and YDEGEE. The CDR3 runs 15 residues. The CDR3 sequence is CASSLEARAPNEQFF.

This CDR3 reads CASSLGLAGGPLNEQFF. The V gene is TRBV7-2, the J gene TRBJ2-1; the D gene TCRdb calls, TRBD2, cannot be checked with no DNA. Germline CDR1 SGHTA, CDR2 FQGNSA. The CDR3 covers 17 residues.

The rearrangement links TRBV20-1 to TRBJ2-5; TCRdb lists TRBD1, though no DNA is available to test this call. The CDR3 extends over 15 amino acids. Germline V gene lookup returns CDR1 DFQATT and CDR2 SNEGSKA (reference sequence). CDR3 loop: CSAIKRRELVETQYF.

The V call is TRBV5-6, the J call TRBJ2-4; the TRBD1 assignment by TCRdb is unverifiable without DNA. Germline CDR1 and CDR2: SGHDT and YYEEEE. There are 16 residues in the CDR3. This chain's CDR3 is CASSGTGGASKNIQYF.

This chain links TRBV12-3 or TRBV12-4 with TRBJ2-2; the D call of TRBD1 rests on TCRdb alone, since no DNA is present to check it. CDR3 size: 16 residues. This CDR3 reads CASSLWLGTNTGELFF.